This TCR beta chain emerged from a study of T-cell memory formation after mild COVID-19. This clonotype has at least ten counts. Its antigen is currently unknown. The CDR3 runs to 14 residues. Germline values: CDR1 SGHTA, CDR2 FQGNSA. V dropped 3 bases and J dropped 4 bases, with 12 bases sitting between them. Whole-study findings and limits: Pre-infection memory already had some responding clones, implying cross-reactive memory joined. Mostly located in CM and EM were contracting CD4+ clones, with contracting CD8+ clones located in EMRA.

Constant-segment primers and 5'RACE yielded cDNA libraries for TCR alpha and TCR beta, each carrying sample barcodes and UMIs. TCRdb re-derived calls from the 5' RACE reads in MiXCR, one entry per CDR3 protein. Of around 210,000 distinct CDR3 sequences listed, roughly 10% are singletons. This chain joins TRBV7-2 and TRBJ1-2; TRBD1 is a possible D gene (6 bases). This sequence originates from a man aged 18 to 35 who had mild COVID-19 (a few samples of this study predate the infection). Cell type and time point are not known. What was sequenced was PBMCs or a T cell subset sorted from them (not recorded which). The DNA for the CDR3 is TGTGCCAGCAGCTTCGACAGGCAGGGCTATGGCTACACCTTC. Its protein product is CASSFDRQGYGYTF.